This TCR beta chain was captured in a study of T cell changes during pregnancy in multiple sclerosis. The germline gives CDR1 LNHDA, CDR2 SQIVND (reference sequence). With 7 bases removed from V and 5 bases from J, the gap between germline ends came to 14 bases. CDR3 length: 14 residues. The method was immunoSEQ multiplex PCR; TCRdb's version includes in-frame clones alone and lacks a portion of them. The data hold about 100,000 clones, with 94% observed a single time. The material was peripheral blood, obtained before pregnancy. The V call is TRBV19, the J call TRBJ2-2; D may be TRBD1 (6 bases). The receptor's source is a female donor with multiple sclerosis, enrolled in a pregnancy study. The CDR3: CASIRDKTTGELFF. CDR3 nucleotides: TGTGCCAGTATCCGGGACAAGACTACCGGGGAGCTGTTTTTT.